This T cell receptor beta chain was sequenced for a study of PD-1 blockade in mismatch repair-deficient tumors. Study overall: All were previously treated, progressing patients with around eleven mismatch repair-deficient cancer types.

Notes on this clone: Its target is unknown.

Clones were read by immunoSEQ multiplex PCR, and TCRdb kept only the in-frame ones, dropping some. The profile shows tens of thousands of clones, 65% to 85% of them singletons. General study points: Tumor-resident clones, often absent from pretreatment blood, expanded after pembrolizumab and then contracted.

All patients were mismatch repair deficient, assessed by either PCR or immunohistochemistry. A few pembrolizumab responders had their TCRs sequenced. The V and J ends lost 2 bases and 4 bases, in that order; junction bases with no gene match: 0. The CDR3 contains 14 residues. CDR1 is KGHSH, CDR2 LQKENI, per germline. This sequence joins TRBV18 and TRBJ2-5; TRBD2 aligns across 11 bases. The source of this sequence is an adult with mismatch repair-deficient cancer. The material was peripheral blood, obtained 12 weeks after starting pembrolizumab. CDR3 loop: CASSPGLAGETQYF. CDR3 nucleotides: TGTGCCAGCTCACCAGGACTAGCGGGAGAGACCCAGTACTTC.